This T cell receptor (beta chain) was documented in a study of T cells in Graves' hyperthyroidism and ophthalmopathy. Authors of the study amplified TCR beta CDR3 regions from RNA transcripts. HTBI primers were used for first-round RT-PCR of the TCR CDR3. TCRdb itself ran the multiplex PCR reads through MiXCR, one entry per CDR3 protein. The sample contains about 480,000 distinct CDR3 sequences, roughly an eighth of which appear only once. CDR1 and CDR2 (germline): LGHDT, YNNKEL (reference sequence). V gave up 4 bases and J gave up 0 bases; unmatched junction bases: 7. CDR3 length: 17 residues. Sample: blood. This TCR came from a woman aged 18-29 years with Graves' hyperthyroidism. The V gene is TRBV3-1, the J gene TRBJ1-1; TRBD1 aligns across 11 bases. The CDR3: CASSPRDRGNMNTEAFF. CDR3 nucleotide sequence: TGTGCCAGCAGCCCGCGGGACAGGGGGAACATGAACACTGAAGCTTTCTTT.